The 29 T cell receptor beta chains listed next were all sequenced from one sample in a study of beta chain features in type 1 diabetes. Expressed TCRB transcripts were sequenced, since all the RNA that had been isolated was reverse transcribed. Measured with immunoSEQ multiplex PCR; TCRdb has only the in-frame clones, and not every one. Of 240,000 or so clones in the sample, roughly 20% are singletons; the top ten hold 0.028%. No antigen has been identified for these receptors. Overall study findings and caveats: Among all four CD4+ subsets, Type 1 diabetes patients had TCRB CDR3s that were moderately but significantly shorter.

Specimen: naive CD4+ T cells from blood. Receptors were obtained from a woman in her forties with type 1 diabetes.

This chain's CDR3 is CASSPYSYNSPLHF. In DNA form, the CDR3 reads TGTGCCAGCTCACCCTACTCCTATAATTCACCCCTCCACTTT. The J gene is TRBJ1-6, the V gene TRBV18; no clear D gene. The CDR3 is made up of 14 amino acids. The V end was cut by 3 bases, the J end by 0 bases, with 3 bases between. CDR1 and CDR2 from the germline V gene are KGHSH and LQKENI.

This clone was found a few times. This chain links TRBV14 with TRBJ2-5, with unresolved D. Germline CDR1 is SGHDN and CDR2 is FVKESK. V was pared by 1 base and J by 1 base, with 7 bases between. This CDR3 region has 14 residues. DNA for the CDR3: TGTGCCAGCAGCCAAGGAGTAGTCCAAGAGACCCAGTACTTC. It codes for CASSQGVVQETQYF.

This clone was counted only a few times. V and J are TRBV7-9 and TRBJ2-7, with TRBD1 matching over 8 bases. J gave up 5 bases and V 5 bases, and 5 bases lay outside the gene matches. Germline-derived CDR1 and CDR2 are SEHNR and FQNEAQ (reference sequence). This CDR3 has 13 residues. Here the CDR3 DNA reads TGTGCCAGCAGCCAGACAGGGGCCGACGAGCAGTACTTC. Residues: CASSQTGADEQYF.

This clone was counted between two and nine times. J is TRBJ1-1 and V is TRBV30; D possibly corresponds to TRBD1 (5 bases). This CDR3 has 13 amino acids. V gave up 4 bases and J gave up 3 bases, with 12 bases separating them. From germline, CDR1 is GTSNPN and CDR2 SVGIG (reference sequence). As DNA, the CDR3 is TGTGCCTGGAAACAGGAAGATTACACTGAAGCTTTCTTT. Its protein is CAWKQEDYTEAFF.

This clone was seen a few times. This chain links TRBV9 with TRBJ2-1; tentative D call: TRBD1 (7 bases). Germline V gene data show CDR1 as SGDLS and CDR2 as YYNGEE. V gave up 3 bases and J gave up 4 bases, with 17 bases separating them. The CDR3 has 16 residues. The CDR3 reads CASSADQQGGYNEQFF. For the CDR3, the DNA is TGTGCCAGCAGCGCCGATCAGCAGGGGGGATACAATGAGCAGTTCTTC.

This sequence joins TRBV5-4 and TRBJ1-3; perhaps TRBD1 as D (5 bases). V lost 3 bases and J lost 0, with 16 bases in between. There are 17 residues in the CDR3. Germline V gives CDR1 SGHNT, CDR2 YYREEE (reference sequence). CDR3: CASSSGPGTSSGNTIYF. The CDR3 nucleotides are TGTGCCAGCAGCTCCGGTCCAGGGACTAGCTCTGGAAACACCATATATTTT.

The CDR3 region has the DNA TGTGCCAGCAGCTTAGATGAAGGCGGACCCCAGCATTTT. Its translation: CASSLDEGGPQHF. The rearrangement uses TRBV7-9 and TRBJ1-5; no clear D. CDR3 length equals 13 residues. Germline CDR1 SEHNR, CDR2 FQNEAQ (reference sequence). Trimming shortened V by 1 base and J by 10 bases, and 11 bases separated the two germline ends.

The chain combines TRBV9 with TRBJ2-1; 7 bases are a match to TRBD2. The CDR3 has 15 residues. CDR1 is SGDLS, CDR2 YYNGEE, per germline. J was trimmed by 4 bases and V by 4 bases; bases with no gene match: 8. As DNA, the CDR3 is TGTGCCAGCAGCCGGGATGGGGGGGAATACAATGAGCAGTTCTTC. As protein: CASSRDGGEYNEQFF.

Only a few counts were recorded for this clone. In DNA form, the CDR3 reads TGTGCCAGCAGCCAAGACAGGGGCCAAGGGAAGCAGTACTTC. Translating it yields CASSQDRGQGKQYF. V gene TRBV7-2 combines with J gene TRBJ2-7, with 8 bases lining up with TRBD1. J lost 8 bases, V lost 5 bases, and 11 bases had no gene match. The germline V gene encodes CDR1 SGHTA and CDR2 FQGNSA. The CDR3 loop spans 14 amino acids.

The chain carries TRBV19 and TRBJ2-3; no clear D gene. The length of the CDR3 is 14 residues. Trimming removed 2 bases at V and 6 bases at J, with 12 bases between. CDR1 is LNHDA, CDR2 SQIVND, per germline (reference sequence). CDR3 in amino acids: CASSIYRTADTQYF. The CDR3 DNA is TGTGCCAGTAGTATATACAGAACGGCGGATACGCAGTATTTT. The full variable domain, completed using reference TRBV19 and TRBJ2-3, is DGGITQSPKYLFRKEGQNVTLSCEQNLNHDAMYWYRQDPGQGLRLIYYSQIVNDFQKGDIAEGYSVSREKKESFPLTVTSAQKNPTAFYLCASSIYRTADTQYFGPGTRLTVL.

This clone has more than one count but fewer than ten. The chain is built from TRBV4-3 and TRBJ1-1; D possibly corresponds to TRBD1 (6 bases). Deletions cut 1 base from V and 1 base from J, with 10 bases between. Looked up from germline, CDR1 is LGHNA and CDR2 is YSLEER. The CDR3 has 15 amino acids. CDR3 nucleotides: TGCGCCAGCAGCCAAGCAGGACAGCCGAACACTGAAGCTTTCTTT. This encodes CASSQAGQPNTEAFF.

V is TRBV9 and J is TRBJ2-1; D perhaps matches TRBD2 (5 bases). This CDR3 spans 13 amino acids. Looked up from germline, CDR1 is SGDLS and CDR2 is YYNGEE. V lost 0 bases and J 9 bases, leaving 10 bases between the germline ends. DNA for the CDR3: TGTGCCAGCAGCGTAGTGGGAGATAGTGAGCAGTTCTTC. It specifies CASSVVGDSEQFF.

The gene calls are TRBV5-1 and TRBJ1-4; D is unresolved. Trimming shortened V by 3 bases and J by 8 bases, and 8 bases separated the two germline ends. This CDR3 is 12 amino acids long. Germline V CDR1 and CDR2: SGHRS, YFSETQ. CDR3 nucleotides: TGCGCCAGCAGCTCCTCGTCGGAAAAACTGTTTTTT. It translates to CASSSSSEKLFF. Drawing the rest from reference TRBV5-1 and TRBJ1-4, the complete variable domain is KAGVTQTPRYLIKTRGQQVTLSCSPISGHRSVSWYQQTPGQGLQFLFEYFSETQRNKGNFPGRFSGRQFSNSRSEMNVSTLELGDSALYLCASSSSSEKLFFGSGTQLSVL.

This rearrangement joins TRBV7-2 to TRBJ1-1, with D unresolved. The CDR3 is 14 amino acids. The germline V gene has CDR1 SGHTA and CDR2 FQGNSA. The V and J ends lost 2 bases and 1 base respectively, with 8 bases between them. The chain's CDR3 is CASSLTAWNTEAFF. As DNA, the CDR3 is TGTGCCAGCAGCTTAACCGCGTGGAACACTGAAGCTTTCTTT. Full variable domain (rest looked up from reference TRBV7-2 and TRBJ1-1): GAGVSQSPSNKVTEKGKDVELRCDPISGHTALYWYRQSLGQGLEFLIYFQGNSAPDKSGLPSDRFSAERTGGSVSTLTIQRTQQEDSAVYLCASSLTAWNTEAFFGQGTRLTVV.

The CDR3 reads CASRFKRSEQYF. The CDR3 DNA reads as TGTGCCAGCAGATTCAAGCGAAGCGAGCAGTACTTC. The J gene is TRBJ2-7, the V gene TRBV28; unclear D gene. The CDR3 contains 12 residues. Trimming shortened V by 6 bases and J by 6 bases, and 12 bases separated the two germline ends. Germline lookup yields CDR1 MDHEN and CDR2 SYDVKM. The full variable domain, completed using reference TRBV28 and TRBJ2-7, is DVKVTQSSRYLVKRTGEKVFLECVQDMDHENMFWYRQDPGLGLRLIYFSYDVKMKEKGDIPEGYSVSREKKERFSLILESASTNQTSMYLCASRFKRSEQYFGPGTRLTVT.

This clone showed up just a few times. This sequence joins TRBV5-6 and TRBJ1-5; 8 positions agree with TRBD1. Germline lookup yields CDR1 SGHDT and CDR2 YYEEEE. This CDR3 is 16 amino acids long. Losses at the gene ends were 4 bases for V and 5 bases for J; bases not matched to a gene: 11. In DNA form, the CDR3 reads TGTGCCAGCAGCACCGCCCGGCCAGGGGGCGATCAGCCCCAGCATTTT. Translation: CASSTARPGGDQPQHF.

Here the CDR3 reads CASSPRDYSYEQYF. CDR3 nucleotides: TGTGCCAGCTCGCCCCGGGACTACTCCTACGAGCAGTACTTC. V and J are TRBV18 and TRBJ2-7; 7 positions agree with TRBD2. The germline V gene has CDR1 KGHSH and CDR2 LQKENI. The CDR3 runs 14 residues. After removal of 6 bases from V and 0 bases from J, the junction contained 5 bases not matched to a gene.

J is TRBJ1-2 and V is TRBV27; 11 bases fit TRBD1. Germline trimming cut 6 bases from V and 4 bases from J; bases unmatched to any gene: 1. The length of the CDR3 is 13 residues. The germline CDR1 and CDR2 sequences are MNHEY and SMNVEV (reference sequence). The CDR3 reads CASRGTGGYGYTF. The CDR3 DNA reads TGTGCCAGCAGGGGGACAGGGGGCTATGGCTACACCTTC.

The V call is TRBV10-3, the J call TRBJ2-7; 9 nucleotides agree with TRBD1. J lost 3 bases, V lost 10 bases, and 7 bases had no gene match. From germline, CDR1 is ENHRY and CDR2 SYGVKD. The CDR3 extends over 13 amino acids. The CDR3 DNA is TGTGCCAGTTTACCGGGACAGGGCTACGAGCAGTACTTC. Encoded protein: CASLPGQGYEQYF.

V is TRBV5-4 and J is TRBJ2-1; maybe TRBD2 (5 bases). Trimming removed 5 bases from V and 0 bases from J, with 6 bases in between. Germline CDR1 SGHNT, CDR2 YYREEE (reference sequence). CDR3 size: 13 residues. DNA of the CDR3: TGTGCCAGCAGTGGGAGCTCCTACAATGAGCAGTTCTTC. This encodes CASSGSSYNEQFF. Based on the CDR3 plus reference TRBV5-4 and TRBJ2-1, the full variable domain is ETGVTQSPTHLIKTRGQQVTLRCSSQSGHNTVSWYQQALGQGPQFIFQYYREEENGRGNFPPRFSGLQFPNYSSELNVNALELDDSALYLCASSGSSYNEQFFGPGTRLTVL.

The CDR3: CASSQVFTGWEKLFF. The CDR3 coding sequence is TGTGCCAGCAGCCAAGTCTTTACAGGGTGGGAAAAACTGTTTTTT. The chain combines TRBV4-2 with TRBJ1-4; D perhaps matches TRBD1 (6 bases). This CDR3 is 15 amino acids long. CDR1 LGHNA and CDR2 YNFKEQ come from the germline V gene. V dropped 1 base and J dropped 8 bases, with 14 bases sitting between them.

The sample holds a few counts of this clone. The rearrangement uses TRBV28 and TRBJ1-2; the match to TRBD1 covers 9 bases. The CDR3 sequence is 15 residues long. From germline, CDR1 is MDHEN and CDR2 SYDVKM. Trimming at V came to 7 bases and at J to 6 bases, leaving 12 bases not matched to a gene. The CDR3 protein is CASTSPGQGFDGYTF. The CDR3 region has the DNA TGTGCCAGCACCAGCCCGGGACAGGGATTTGATGGCTACACCTTC.

The chain recombines TRBV25-1 with TRBJ1-5; the D gene is possibly TRBD1 (5 bases). The CDR3 extends over 15 amino acids. Trimming shortened V by 1 base and J by 9 bases, and 16 bases separated the two germline ends. Germline CDR1 MGHDK, CDR2 SYGVNS. DNA of the CDR3: TGTGCCAGCAGTGAATCGACCTGGTTGGGGGGGCCCCAGCATTTT. This gives the protein CASSESTWLGGPQHF.

This clone was seen only a few times. The gene calls are TRBV27 and TRBJ1-2; TRBD1 matches 7 bases. Losses at the gene ends were 6 bases for V and 6 bases for J; bases not matched to a gene: 4. Per the germline V gene, CDR1 is MNHEY and CDR2 is SMNVEV (reference sequence). CDR3 length: 12 residues. The CDR3 bases are TGTGCCAGCAGCCCCAGGGGGAATGGCTACACCTTC. Amino acid sequence: CASSPRGNGYTF.

This rearrangement joins TRBV18 to TRBJ2-5, with 7 nucleotides matching TRBD1. The CDR3 is 13 residues long. Trimming removed 3 bases from V and 7 bases from J; junction bases left unmatched: 5. Per the germline V gene, CDR1 is KGHSH and CDR2 is LQKENI. The CDR3 DNA follows: TGTGCCAGCTCACCCGGGACAGCAGGGACCCAGTACTTC. Amino acid sequence: CASSPGTAGTQYF.

The V and J genes are TRBV5-1 and TRBJ2-3; 10 bases are shared with TRBD1. The J segment lost 6 bases and the V segment lost 5 bases, leaving 3 bases of the junction unmatched. Germline assignment: CDR1 SGHRS and CDR2 YFSETQ. There are 13 residues in the CDR3. This CDR3 is CASRTGGEDTQYF. The CDR3 DNA reads as TGCGCCAGCAGGACAGGGGGCGAGGATACGCAGTATTTT.

J is TRBJ2-5 and V is TRBV18; 7 bases align to TRBD1. The CDR3 length is 15 residues. Germline lookup yields CDR1 KGHSH and CDR2 LQKENI. V trimming: 0 bases; J trimming: 5 bases; junction bases outside the gene matches: 6. The CDR3 DNA reads TGTGCCAGCTCACCACCGGGACAGCCCCAGGAGACCCAGTACTTC. Translation: CASSPPGQPQETQYF.

A few counts support this clone. The J gene is TRBJ2-7, the V gene TRBV14, with TRBD1 identical over 9 bases. CDR1 SGHDN and CDR2 FVKESK come from the germline V gene. The CDR3 sequence is 15 residues long. Unmatched junction bases numbered 9, after V lost 4 bases and J lost 5 bases. CDR3 protein: CASSRGRDRVDEQYF. CDR3 bases: TGTGCCAGCAGCCGAGGCCGGGACAGGGTGGACGAGCAGTACTTC.

V gene TRBV7-9 combines with J gene TRBJ2-3; D is unresolved. Germline loops: CDR1 SEHNR, CDR2 FQNEAQ (reference sequence). The CDR3 consists of 12 residues. V shed 5 bases and J shed 5 bases, with 8 bases lying between them. This CDR3 is CASSASGDTQYF. CDR3 coding DNA: TGTGCCAGCAGCGCCTCAGGAGATACGCAGTATTTT.